This T cell receptor beta chain emerged from a study of post-analysis software for immune sequencing data (dated by TCRdb to the mid-2010s). As for the study more broadly: The recorded disease courses included relapsing-remitting, secondary progressive and progressive-relapsing multiple sclerosis, and some patients had no subtype annotation. The multiple sclerosis patient repertoires were compared with 10 or so previously published healthy control repertoires from donors aged about 6 to 26 years. A subset of samples was prepared in parallel using single-end sample barcoding, then pooled and co-amplified after Illumina adapter ligation. Summary of the overall study and its limitations: Significantly higher frequencies in patients than in controls were found for about 5 TRBV segments, including TRBV5-6, TRBV5-1 and TRBV20-1. Normalized Chao1 diversity was significantly lower in multiple sclerosis patients than controls, suggesting substantial peripheral T-cell clonal expansion. Direct clustering with F measure revealed strong co-clustering of samples prepared in the same batch, which led to a batch-effect correction. The multiple sclerosis patient group was slightly younger than the control group.

The receptor library was made with PCR. Sequencing was carried out with an Illumina HiSeq 2500. To reduce PCR and sequencing biases, unique molecular identifiers were built into the TCR beta cDNA libraries. Approximately 500,000 cDNA molecules were obtained per 1 to 10 million input T cells, so each molecule approximated one T cell. The same protocol used for the earlier healthy control dataset was applied to prepare and sequence the patient libraries. Within a given batch, samples were prepared together, multiplexed and sequenced on the same HiSeq lane. Per the original workflow: MIGEC handled the raw barcoded reads, throwing out single-read molecular identifier groups before consensus assembly and CDR3 extraction. Clonotype tables were post-analysed with VDJtools, and diversity was normalized by down-sampling all datasets to the smallest sample size. In repertoire overlap clustering, CDR3 amino acid sequences, but not nucleotide sequences, were matched to correct batch-related cross-sample contamination. TCRdb trimmed the raw reads at Q25, called clones with MiXCR and kept productive beta chains. Under each unique CDR3 protein, matching rows form one entry showing the most common genes and DNA. None of the V and J calls come from the authors' own analysis; TCRdb made them. Within this sample are approximately 570,000 distinct CDR3 sequences, with about 44% of them counted one time only. The top ten constitute about 1.5% of the sample.

Remarks on this clonotype: Its cognate antigen has yet to be identified. Per-nucleotide qualities are absent, and no much larger clonotype sits a single base away.

To demonstrate the VDJtools post-analysis software, TCR beta repertoires were profiled from the peripheral blood of about 13 young patients with multiple sclerosis. Multiple sclerosis patients were children and adolescents aged 6 to 15 years. Reading from cysteine to phenylalanine, the CDR3 counts 13 amino acids. Solely the CDR3 DNA is kept, with 39 bases framed from the first base. The germline V gene gives CDR1 as MDHEN and CDR2 as SYDVKM. The V end loses 4 bases and the J end loses 4 bases, and a stretch of 9 bases separates them. The sequence derives from a girl aged 10-17 years with multiple sclerosis. Sequenced material: blood. Recombination linked TRBV28 to TRBJ2-3; the D region is possibly TRBD1 or TRBD2, each matching across 7 bases. The DNA sequence is given as TGTGCCAGCAGTTCAGGGGGGGCAGATACGCAGTATTTT. Its translation reads: CASSSGGADTQYF. The entire variable domain, with the stretches around the CDR3 drawn from the reference TRBV28 and TRBJ2-3 proteins, is DVKVTQSSRYLVKRTGEKVFLECVQDMDHENMFWYRQDPGLGLRLIYFSYDVKMKEKGDIPEGYSVSREKKERFSLILESASTNQTSMYLCASSSGGADTQYFGPGTRLTVL.